This passage covers 9 T cell receptor beta chains from one sample sequenced in a study of T cell responses to AZD1222 COVID-19 vaccine. The assay was immunoSEQ multiplex PCR, and TCRdb's table has in-frame clones only and misses some. The sample records some 120,000 clones, approximately 83% being singletons. The sample in question was peripheral blood, obtained on day 0 of AZD1222 vaccination. The receptor set was obtained from an adult in good health.

This chain joins TRBV5-1 and TRBJ1-1; no firm D call. The CDR3 is 12 amino acids. Between the trimmed V and J ends, which lost 1 base and 4 bases, there was a span of 5 bases. The germline V gene encodes CDR1 SGHRS and CDR2 YFSETQ. The CDR3 region is CASSLLSTEAFF. The DNA of the CDR3 is TGCGCCAGCAGCTTGTTGTCCACTGAAGCTTTCTTT.

This chain joins TRBV29-1 and TRBJ2-2; D ambiguous. From germline, CDR1 is SQVTM and CDR2 ANQGSEA. Trimming took 6 bases from V and 5 from J, leaving 10 bases between them. The CDR3 covers 12 residues. The CDR3 is CSVDGITGELFF. CDR3 in DNA: TGCAGCGTGGATGGGATTACCGGGGAGCTGTTTTTT.

This chain joins TRBV11-3 and TRBJ2-7; D is unresolved. Germline values: CDR1 SGHNT, CDR2 YENEEA. This CDR3 is 14 amino acids long. The germline V and J ends were trimmed by 0 bases and 0 bases, with 6 bases remaining between them. The CDR3 DNA reads TGTGCCAGCAGCTTAGAGGCCTACTCCTACGAGCAGTACTTC. This gives the protein CASSLEAYSYEQYF.

V gene TRBV29-1 combines with J gene TRBJ1-1; perhaps TRBD1 as D (6 bases). CDR1 SQVTM and CDR2 ANQGSEA come from the germline V gene. The CDR3 length is 13 residues. The V and J ends lost 8 bases and 0 bases respectively, with 13 bases between them. CDR3 sequence (DNA): TGCAGCATACAGGGTAGTATGAACACTGAAGCTTTCTTT. As protein: CSIQGSMNTEAFF.

Comment on this clone: Within the sample, other DNA sequences also encode this same CDR3. The chain couples TRBV3-1 (or the pseudogene TRBV3-2) to TRBJ1-1, with D unresolved. V was cut by 1 base and J by 1 base, with 1 base left in between. The CDR3 has 12 residues. Per the germline V gene, CDR1 is LGHDT and CDR2 is YNNKEL (reference sequence). This CDR3 reads CASSQGNTEAFF. In DNA, the CDR3 is TGTGCCAGCAGCCAAGGGAACACTGAAGCTTTCTTT.

This clone was recorded a few times. This chain joins TRBV7-9 and TRBJ1-5; TRBD1 is a possible D gene (5 bases). The V gene lost 5 bases and the J gene lost 4 bases, with 12 bases spanning the gap. This CDR3 is built from 14 residues. Germline CDR1 reads SEHNR; CDR2 reads FQNEAQ (reference sequence). The CDR3 sequence: CASSGRDGNQPQHF. The CDR3 DNA reads TGTGCCAGCAGCGGCCGGGACGGAAATCAGCCCCAGCATTTT.

The chain combines TRBV5-1 with TRBJ2-3; the match to TRBD2 covers 9 bases. Trimming at V came to 3 bases and at J to 4 bases, leaving 9 bases not matched to a gene. Germline lookup yields CDR1 SGHRS and CDR2 YFSETQ. The CDR3 spans 16 residues. Here the CDR3 reads CASSYFSGGGADTQYF. The CDR3 region has the DNA TGCGCCAGCAGCTACTTTAGCGGGGGCGGGGCAGATACGCAGTATTTT.

The CDR3 is CASSAEGEQYF. CDR3 sequence (DNA): TGTGCCAGCAGCGCCGAAGGGGAGCAGTACTTC. The rearrangement uses TRBV11-3 and TRBJ2-7; D remains ambiguous. CDR3 length: 11 residues. Germline V gene data show CDR1 as SGHNT and CDR2 as YENEEA. Trimming shortened V by 5 bases and J by 7 bases, and 9 bases separated the two germline ends.

V gene TRBV5-4 combines with J gene TRBJ2-3, with 9 nucleotides matching TRBD2. Germline V lookup: CDR1 SGHNT, CDR2 YYREEE (reference sequence). This CDR3 comprises 16 residues. Trimming removed 3 bases from V and 0 bases from J; junction bases left unmatched: 5. In nucleotides, the CDR3 is TGTGCCAGCAGCTATCCAAGCGGGGGGAGCACAGATACGCAGTATTTT. The encoded protein is CASSYPSGGSTDTQYF. The entire variable domain, with the rest obtained from reference TRBV5-4 and TRBJ2-3, is as follows: ETGVTQSPTHLIKTRGQQVTLRCSSQSGHNTVSWYQQALGQGPQFIFQYYREEENGRGNFPPRFSGLQFPNYSSELNVNALELDDSALYLCASSYPSGGSTDTQYFGPGTRLTVL.